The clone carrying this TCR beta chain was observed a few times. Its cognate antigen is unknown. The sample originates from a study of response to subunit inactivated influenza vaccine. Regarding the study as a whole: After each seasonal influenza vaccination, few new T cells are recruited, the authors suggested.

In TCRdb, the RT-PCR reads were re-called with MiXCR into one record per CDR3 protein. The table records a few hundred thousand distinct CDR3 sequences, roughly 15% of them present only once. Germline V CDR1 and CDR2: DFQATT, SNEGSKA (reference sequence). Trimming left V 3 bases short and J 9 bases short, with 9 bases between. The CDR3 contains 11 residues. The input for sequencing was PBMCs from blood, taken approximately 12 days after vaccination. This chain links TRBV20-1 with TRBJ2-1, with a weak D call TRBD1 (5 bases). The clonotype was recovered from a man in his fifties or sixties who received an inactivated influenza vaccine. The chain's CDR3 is CSASQGVEQFF. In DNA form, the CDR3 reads TGCAGTGCTAGCCAAGGGGTTGAGCAGTTCTTC.